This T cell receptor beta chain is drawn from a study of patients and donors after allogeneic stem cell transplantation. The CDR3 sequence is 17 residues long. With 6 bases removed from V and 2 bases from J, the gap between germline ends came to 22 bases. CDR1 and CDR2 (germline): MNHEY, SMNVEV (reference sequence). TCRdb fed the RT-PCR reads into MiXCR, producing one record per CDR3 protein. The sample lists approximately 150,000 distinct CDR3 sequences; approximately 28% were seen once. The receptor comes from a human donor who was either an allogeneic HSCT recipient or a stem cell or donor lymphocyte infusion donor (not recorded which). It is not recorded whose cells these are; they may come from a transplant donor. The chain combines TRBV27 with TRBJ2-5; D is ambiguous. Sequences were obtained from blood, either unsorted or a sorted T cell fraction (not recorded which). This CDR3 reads CASSPSLGRYNQETQYF. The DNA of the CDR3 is TGTGCCAGCAGCCCCTCTCTCGGACGGTATAATCAAGAGACCCAGTACTTC.